Listed here are 3 T cell receptor beta chains from one sample, sequenced in a study of blood T cell repertoires in COVID-19. Clones were sequenced by immunoSEQ multiplex PCR, and TCRdb holds only the in-frame ones, with some missing. The sample includes approximately 150,000 clones, around 84% of them seen just once. The sample taken for sequencing was peripheral blood. These receptors all stem from a woman between 50 and 59 years old with acute or convalescent COVID-19.

The J gene is TRBJ2-2, the V gene TRBV19; 7 nucleotides match TRBD1. The CDR3 is 13 residues long. The V segment lost 7 bases and the J segment 5 bases; nucleotides outside the gene matches: 4. Looked up from germline, CDR1 is LNHDA and CDR2 is SQIVND (reference sequence). The CDR3 region is CASTRQGTGELFF. The CDR3 nucleotides are TGTGCCAGTACCAGACAGGGAACCGGGGAGCTGTTTTTT.

Many counts were recorded for this clone. This chain links TRBV10-2 with TRBJ1-5; D may be TRBD1 (6 bases). Germline V gene sequence: CDR1 WSHSY, CDR2 SAAADI. Trimming stripped 6 bases from V and 5 bases from J, with 11 bases between. The CDR3 runs to 13 residues. CDR3 loop: CASRDRPDQPQHF. DNA of the CDR3: TGCGCCAGCAGAGACAGGCCAGATCAGCCCCAGCATTTT.

This clone came up a few times. The rearrangement uses TRBV21-1 and TRBJ2-7; the table's D call TRBD2 went unverified against the DNA. TRBV21-1 is an annotated pseudogene. The CDR3 runs to 11 residues. In DNA form, the CDR3 reads TGTGCCAGCAGCATGGAGGACGAGCAGTACTTC. Its protein product is CASSMEDEQYF.